The entry that follows covers one T cell receptor (beta chain) sequence. The germline gives CDR1 MDHEN, CDR2 SYDVKM. The CDR3 sequence is 16 residues long. Trimming took 3 bases from V and 7 from J, leaving 16 bases between them. Amplification targeted TCR beta CDR3 regions from RNA transcripts. The TCR CDR3 was amplified in a first-round RT-PCR using the HTBI primer set. MiXCR was run by TCRdb on the multiplex PCR reads, yielding one entry per CDR3 protein. The sample records under 300,000 distinct CDR3 sequences, about 14% being singletons. The PBMCs were sourced from fresh peripheral blood (about 9.6 ml). This sample is drawn from a study of T cells in Graves' hyperthyroidism and ophthalmopathy.

Material for sequencing was blood. The sequence was obtained from a middle-aged woman with Graves' hyperthyroidism that later progressed to Graves' ophthalmopathy. This chain joins TRBV28 and TRBJ1-6; D is possibly TRBD1 (5 bases). The CDR3 DNA sequence: TGTGCCAGCAGTTTTGGCCCGGGACGGATCAATTCACCCCTCCACTTT. The encoded protein is CASSFGPGRINSPLHF.